Below are 31 T cell receptor beta chains sequenced from a single sample in a study of T cells in localized non-small cell lung cancer (dated by TCRdb to the early 2020s). Library creation used the immunoSEQ multiplex PCR assay. What TCRdb holds here is the immuneACCESS table cut down to in-frame rearrangements. Part of the clones is not present; checked against another copy, under half of the missing clones reflect an unresolved V gene, and the others are unexplained. Present in this sample are about 19,000 clones, about 89% of which were seen just once. The ten largest clones capture approximately 2.7% of the sample. This specimen consisted of peripheral blood, obtained before any cancer treatment. Source of these receptors: a woman aged 40 to 75 with stage I lung adenocarcinoma.

The rearrangement uses TRBV19 and TRBJ2-5, with TRBD1 matching over 8 bases. V gave up 1 base and J gave up 5 bases; unmatched junction bases: 9. The CDR3 loop spans 16 amino acids. Germline values: CDR1 LNHDA, CDR2 SQIVND (reference sequence). The CDR3 sequence is CASSIVGDRSGETQYF. DNA of the CDR3: TGTGCCAGTAGTATAGTGGGGGACAGGAGTGGCGAGACCCAGTACTTC.

The chain employs TRBV5-6 and TRBJ2-7; TRBD1 agrees at 9 bases. This CDR3 has 16 amino acids. The ends lost 0 bases at V and 5 bases at J; junction bases unmatched: 9. From germline, CDR1 is SGHDT and CDR2 YYEEEE. The CDR3 DNA reads TGTGCCAGCAGCTTGGCACAGGGGGCGCTTATCCACGAGCAGTACTTC. Its translation is CASSLAQGALIHEQYF.

The J gene is TRBJ1-2, the V gene TRBV7-9, with 7 bases identical to TRBD1. The CDR3 has 15 residues. Germline CDR1 reads SEHNR; CDR2 reads FQNEAQ (reference sequence). V trimming: 4 bases; J trimming: 8 bases; junction bases outside the gene matches: 13. This CDR3 is CASSSWEGAREGYTF. For the CDR3, the DNA is TGTGCCAGCAGCTCCTGGGAGGGGGCTCGAGAAGGCTACACCTTC.

This chain uses TRBV2 with TRBJ1-4, with a possible D match to TRBD1 (5 bases). V was trimmed by 1 base and J by 6 bases, leaving 9 bases between them. CDR3 length: 14 amino acids. Germline V gene lookup returns CDR1 SNHLY and CDR2 FYNNEI. Here the CDR3 reads CASSEGLGDEKLFF. The CDR3 bases are TGTGCCAGCAGTGAAGGGTTGGGGGATGAAAAACTGTTTTTT. Drawing the rest from reference TRBV2 and TRBJ1-4, the complete variable domain is EPEVTQTPSHQVTQMGQEVILRCVPISNHLYFYWYRQILGQKVEFLVSFYNNEISEKSEIFDDQFSVERPDGSNFTLKIRSTKLEDSAMYFCASSEGLGDEKLFFGSGTQLSVL.

V and J are TRBV28 and TRBJ1-4, with 7 bases lining up with TRBD1. CDR1 is MDHEN and CDR2 is SYDVKM in the germline V gene. The V and J ends lost 2 bases and 8 bases, in that order; junction bases with no gene match: 8. There are 15 residues in the CDR3. The CDR3 sequence: CASSLEVAGGEKLFF. CDR3 bases: TGTGCCAGCAGTTTAGAAGTGGCAGGGGGGGAAAAACTGTTTTTT.

This clone was observed a single time. V usage is TRBV19 and J usage is TRBJ1-2; maybe TRBD1 (5 bases). V was pared by 6 bases and J by 9 bases, with 17 bases between. Germline-derived CDR1 and CDR2 are LNHDA and SQIVND (reference sequence). The CDR3 runs to 13 residues. The CDR3 DNA reads as TGTGCCAGTAGACTCGGGACGGTGGGGAGCTACACCTTC. It is translated as CASRLGTVGSYTF.

V is TRBV25-1 and J is TRBJ1-3, with no clear D. Trimming removed 7 bases at V and 1 base at J, with 2 bases between. Looked up from germline, CDR1 is MGHDK and CDR2 is SYGVNS. The CDR3 loop spans 11 amino acids. The CDR3 region is CASISGNTIYF. The CDR3 DNA reads TGTGCCAGCATATCTGGAAACACCATATATTTT.

This clone was detected only a few times. This sequence joins TRBV6-1 and TRBJ2-7; 12 bases map to TRBD2. Germline V gene lookup returns CDR1 MNHNS and CDR2 SASEGT. The junction had 10 bases not matched to a gene; V was cut back by 8 bases and J by 5 bases. The length of the CDR3 is 15 residues. The CDR3 is CASDKDGTSGHEQYF. CDR3 sequence (DNA): TGTGCCAGCGATAAAGATGGGACTAGCGGGCACGAGCAGTACTTC.

The chain is built from TRBV7-2 and TRBJ1-5; no clear D gene. The CDR3 spans 12 residues. The germline V gene encodes CDR1 SGHTA and CDR2 FQGNSA. The ends were cut back, 2 bases at V and 6 bases at J, with 5 bases in the middle. CDR3: CASSLFGQPQHF. The CDR3 DNA reads TGTGCCAGCAGCTTATTTGGTCAGCCCCAGCATTTT.

The chain uses TRBV9 and TRBJ2-2; 8 bases agree with TRBD1. The V gene end was trimmed by 3 bases and the J gene end by 1 base; junction bases not matched to a gene: 5. Germline values: CDR1 SGDLS, CDR2 YYNGEE. The CDR3 covers 16 residues. This CDR3 is CASSGTGTGNTGELFF. CDR3 bases: TGTGCCAGCAGCGGAACTGGGACAGGGAACACCGGGGAGCTGTTTTTT.

The sample holds one count of this clone. This chain joins TRBV7-9 and TRBJ2-5, with 9 bases identical to TRBD1. Trimming took 5 bases from V and 5 from J; bases not matched to a gene: 9. There are 15 residues in the CDR3. Looked up from germline, CDR1 is SEHNR and CDR2 is FQNEAQ (reference sequence). The CDR3 here is CASSPRQGEGETQYF. CDR3 in DNA: TGTGCCAGCAGCCCTCGACAGGGGGAAGGGGAGACCCAGTACTTC. Looking up the rest from reference TRBV7-9 and TRBJ2-5 gives the full variable domain: DTGVSQNPRHKITKRGQNVTFRCDPISEHNRLYWYRQTLGQGPEFLTYFQNEAQLEKSRLLSDRFSAERPKGSFSTLEIQRTEQGDSAMYLCASSPRQGEGETQYFGPGTRLLVL.

The chain links TRBV28 to TRBJ1-5; TRBD1 agrees at 8 bases. Losses at the gene ends were 3 bases for V and 5 bases for J; bases not matched to a gene: 3. This CDR3 spans 14 amino acids. Germline V lookup: CDR1 MDHEN, CDR2 SYDVKM. CDR3: CASSFGTGHQPQHF. In nucleotides, the CDR3 is TGTGCCAGCAGTTTTGGGACAGGTCATCAGCCCCAGCATTTT.

The chain joins TRBV14 to TRBJ2-1, with a possible D match to TRBD1 (6 bases). The V and J ends lost 4 bases and 7 bases respectively, with 20 bases between them. The CDR3 sequence is 16 residues long. Germline CDR1 and CDR2: SGHDN and FVKESK. The CDR3 coding sequence is TGTGCCAGCAGCCGCCTTGGGGGCGCGCTAGGGAATGAGCAGTTCTTC. This translates into CASSRLGGALGNEQFF.

The chain employs TRBV7-9 and TRBJ1-5; D not certain. The CDR3 covers 13 residues. V dropped 5 bases and J dropped 7 bases, with 12 bases sitting between them. Germline CDR1 and CDR2: SEHNR and FQNEAQ (reference sequence). The CDR3 bases are TGTGCCAGCAGCCTAAATGAACGACAGCCCCAGCATTTT. It is translated as CASSLNERQPQHF.

The chain uses TRBV7-2 and TRBJ2-3; no firm D call. The CDR3 covers 11 residues. CDR1 is SGHTA and CDR2 is FQGNSA in the germline V gene. Between the trimmed V and J ends, which lost 3 bases and 6 bases, there was a span of 4 bases. The CDR3 region is CASSLSDTQYF. The CDR3 DNA follows: TGTGCCAGCAGCTTGAGTGATACGCAGTATTTT.

The CDR3 loop reads CASTGTSGRAGTGELFF. The CDR3 DNA sequence: TGCGCCAGCACCGGGACTAGCGGGAGGGCCGGCACCGGGGAGCTGTTTTTT. The chain employs TRBV5-1 and TRBJ2-2, with 16 bases aligning to TRBD2. Germline V lookup: CDR1 SGHRS, CDR2 YFSETQ. The CDR3 is 17 amino acids. Trimming removed 6 bases from V and 4 bases from J; junction bases left unmatched: 6.

This chain connects TRBV11-2 to TRBJ2-7, with D unresolved. Between the trimmed V and J ends, which lost 0 bases and 7 bases, there was a span of 13 bases. The CDR3 spans 14 residues. Looked up from germline, CDR1 is SGHAT and CDR2 is FQNNGV. The DNA of the CDR3 is TGTGCCAGCAGCTTAGAGGGCATCGCTGGGGAGCAGTACTTC. It specifies CASSLEGIAGEQYF.

This chain connects TRBV15 to TRBJ2-7; TRBD1 agrees at 7 bases. This CDR3 spans 15 amino acids. V trimming: 0 bases; J trimming: 5 bases; junction bases outside the gene matches: 7. CDR1 and CDR2 from the germline V gene are LNHNV and YYDKDF (reference sequence). For the CDR3, the DNA is TGTGCCACCAGCAGAGATCGACAGGGAGAAGACGAGCAGTACTTC. As protein: CATSRDRQGEDEQYF. Supplemented by reference TRBV15 and TRBJ2-7, the full variable domain reads DAMVIQNPRYQVTQFGKPVTLSCSQTLNHNVMYWYQQKSSQAPKLLFHYYDKDFNNEADTPDNFQSRRPNTSFCFLDIRSPGLGDTAMYLCATSRDRQGEDEQYFGPGTRLTVT.

This clone was seen only a few times. The genes are TRBV4-1 and TRBJ2-3, with D hard to call. Trimming took 1 base from V and 2 from J, leaving 10 bases between them. Germline V gives CDR1 MGHRA, CDR2 YSYEKL. CDR3 length: 15 residues. The CDR3 DNA reads as TGCGCCAGCAGCCAAGGGGTACAGCACACAGATACGCAGTATTTT. Encoded protein: CASSQGVQHTDTQYF.

The chain uses TRBV23-1 and TRBJ2-7, with TRBD2 matching 11 bases. TRBV23-1 is labeled an ORF, and its function is uncertain. The CDR3 extends over 19 amino acids. Unmatched junction bases numbered 10, after V lost 0 bases and J lost 0 bases. The CDR3 reads CASSQSMGGTSGRSYEQYF. The CDR3 bases are TGCGCCAGCAGTCAATCTATGGGGGGGACTAGCGGACGCTCCTACGAGCAGTACTTC.

The chain carries TRBV6-5 and TRBJ1-1; D is undetermined. CDR3 length: 13 amino acids. The germline V gene has CDR1 MNHEY and CDR2 SVGAGI. V lost 2 bases and J 1 base, leaving 5 bases between the germline ends. CDR3 sequence: CASSYDPNTEAFF. CDR3 DNA: TGTGCCAGCAGTTACGACCCGAACACTGAAGCTTTCTTT.

The V and J genes are TRBV28 and TRBJ2-2; a possible D gene is TRBD2 (5 bases). This CDR3 region has 13 residues. Trimming shortened V by 6 bases and J by 6 bases, and 11 bases separated the two germline ends. Germline-derived CDR1 and CDR2 are MDHEN and SYDVKM. The CDR3 protein is CASRARVPGELFF. CDR3 coding DNA: TGTGCCAGCAGAGCGAGGGTCCCCGGGGAGCTGTTTTTT. Full variable domain (rest looked up from reference TRBV28 and TRBJ2-2): DVKVTQSSRYLVKRTGEKVFLECVQDMDHENMFWYRQDPGLGLRLIYFSYDVKMKEKGDIPEGYSVSREKKERFSLILESASTNQTSMYLCASRARVPGELFFGEGSRLTVL.

The table lists this clone with a few counts. V is TRBV6-1 and J is TRBJ1-3; D unresolved. V shed 2 bases and J shed 2 bases, with 10 bases lying between them. Germline V lookup: CDR1 MNHNS, CDR2 SASEGT. The CDR3 covers 15 residues. The CDR3 is CASSEFGAPGNTIYF. CDR3 in DNA: TGTGCCAGCAGTGAATTCGGAGCACCTGGAAACACCATATATTTT.

This clone has just a few counts. The rearrangement links TRBV11-2 to TRBJ2-7; TRBD2 matches at 7 bases. V was clipped by 0 bases and J by 3 bases; unmatched bases: 2. Germline V gene data show CDR1 as SGHAT and CDR2 as FQNNGV. This CDR3 region has 14 residues. The CDR3 reads CASSLERTSYEQYF. Here the CDR3 DNA reads TGTGCCAGCAGCTTAGAAAGGACTAGCTACGAGCAGTACTTC.

This rearrangement joins TRBV4-2 to TRBJ2-3, with TRBD1 matching over 7 bases. The CDR3 runs 17 residues. Germline V lookup: CDR1 LGHNA, CDR2 YNFKEQ. With 1 base clipped from V and 3 bases from J, the junction kept 10 bases outside the gene matches. CDR3 DNA sequence: TGTGCCAGCAGCCAAGTTAGTACAGGGGCGACGACAGATACGCAGTATTTT. Its translation: CASSQVSTGATTDTQYF.

This rearrangement joins TRBV18 to TRBJ2-2; D tentatively reads TRBD1 or TRBD2 (6 bases each). The CDR3 spans 14 residues. The germline gives CDR1 KGHSH, CDR2 LQKENI. Trimming pared 3 bases from V and 4 bases from J, leaving 9 bases between. In nucleotides, the CDR3 is TGTGCCAGCTCACCCCGGGGGCTCACCGGGGAGCTGTTTTTT. Its protein product is CASSPRGLTGELFF.

The J gene is TRBJ1-2, the V gene TRBV5-6; no clear D. V gave up 2 bases and J gave up 12 bases, with 17 bases separating them. The germline V gene encodes CDR1 SGHDT and CDR2 YYEEEE. The CDR3 sequence is 13 residues long. The CDR3 loop reads CASSFGTPLRDTF. The CDR3 nucleotides are TGTGCCAGCAGCTTTGGCACCCCTCTAAGAGACACCTTC.

This chain links TRBV6-6 with TRBJ2-7; D is uncertain. V was pared by 7 bases and J by 5 bases, with 15 bases between. CDR1 MNHNY and CDR2 SVGAGI come from the germline V gene (reference sequence). This CDR3 is 13 amino acids long. The CDR3 DNA sequence: TGTGCCAGCACCATTCCCTCATACCACGAGCAGTACTTC. Translated: CASTIPSYHEQYF.

V gene TRBV5-5 combines with J gene TRBJ1-5, with D possibly matching TRBD1 (6 bases). Germline loops: CDR1 SGHKS, CDR2 YYEKEE (reference sequence). This CDR3 comprises 15 residues. Trimming removed 0 bases from V and 8 bases from J, with 15 bases in between. In DNA, the CDR3 is TGTGCCAGCAGCTTGGTCTTGTGGACAGTTGAGCCCCAGCATTTT. Amino acids: CASSLVLWTVEPQHF.

The chain is built from TRBV4-3 and TRBJ2-7, with no clear D. This CDR3 has 13 amino acids. Trimming stripped 0 bases from V and 7 bases from J, with 10 bases between. The V gene's germline CDR1 is LGHNA and CDR2 YSLEER. This CDR3 is CASSQDAEGEQYF. In DNA form, the CDR3 reads TGCGCCAGCAGCCAAGATGCCGAAGGGGAGCAGTACTTC.

The V and J genes are TRBV6-6 and TRBJ1-2; 8 bases fit TRBD1. V was clipped by 6 bases and J by 8 bases; unmatched bases: 8. The germline V gene has CDR1 MNHNY and CDR2 SVGAGI (reference sequence). The CDR3 is 13 amino acids. The CDR3 DNA reads as TGTGCCAGCAGACCCGGGACAGGTGGAGGCTACACCTTC. Protein product: CASRPGTGGGYTF.